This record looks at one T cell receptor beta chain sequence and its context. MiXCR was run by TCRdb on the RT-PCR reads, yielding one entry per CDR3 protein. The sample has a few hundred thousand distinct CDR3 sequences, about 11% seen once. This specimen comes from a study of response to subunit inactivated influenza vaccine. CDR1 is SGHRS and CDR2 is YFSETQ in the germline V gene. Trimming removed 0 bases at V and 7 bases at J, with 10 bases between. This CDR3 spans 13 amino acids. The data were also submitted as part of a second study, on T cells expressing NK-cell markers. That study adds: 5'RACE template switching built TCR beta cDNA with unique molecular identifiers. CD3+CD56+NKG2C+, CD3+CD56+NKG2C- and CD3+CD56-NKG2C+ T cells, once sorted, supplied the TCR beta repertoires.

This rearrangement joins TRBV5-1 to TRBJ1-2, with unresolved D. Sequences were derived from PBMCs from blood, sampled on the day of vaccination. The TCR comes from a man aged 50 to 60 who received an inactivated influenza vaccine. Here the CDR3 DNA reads TGCGCCAGCAGCTTGGTAGACGGGAGTGGCTACACCTTC. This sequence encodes CASSLVDGSGYTF.